This TCR beta chain was profiled in a study of OX40 agonist ivuxolimab in advanced cancers. Describing the broader study: Ivuxolimab was an agonistic, fully human IgG2 monoclonal antibody directed against OX40 (CD134), a costimulatory receptor. Intravenous ivuxolimab was administered to patients every 2 weeks at six dose levels: 0.01, 0.1, 0.3, 1.5, 3 and 10 mg/kg. Of the roughly 54 patients in dose escalation, about 19 had hepatocellular carcinoma, about 15 had melanoma, 9 had renal cell carcinoma and 9 had head and neck cancer. In the dose-escalation cohort, 82.7% of patients were male, and the mean age was approximately 55 years, with a range of roughly 23 to 85. Patients were allowed to have had prior anti-PD-1, anti-PD-L1 or anti-CTLA-4 therapy, and around 37% of the dose-escalation patients had previously received checkpoint inhibitors. Three dose-escalation patients achieved partial responses, one with hepatocellular carcinoma and two with cutaneous melanoma. The point of sequencing TCRbeta in the periphery was to test whether ivuxolimab changed TCR sequence diversity and drove clonal T-cell expansion. The paper covers the monotherapy dose-escalation part of the phase I ivuxolimab trial, which included N ≈ 54 patients.

This clone has just one count. Its antigen is still unknown. Base qualities are missing; no much larger clone stands one base away. What the authors observed across the whole study: On average, CD8+ T cells showed more expanded clones than CD4+ T cells after ivuxolimab. In partial responders in the 0.1-3.0 mg/kg groups, normalized peripheral clonal expansion was found to be among the lowest, especially among CD8+ T cells. Low levels of normalized T-cell clonal expansion were also seen in some patients who did not respond. At doses of 0.1 to 3.0 mg/kg, clonal expansion of both CD4+ and CD8+ blood T cells was observed from baseline to week 6. Which antigens the clonally expanded peripheral T cells were specific for was not determined.

The trial excluded patients who had a history of autoimmune disease or who were on systemic immunosuppression. Peripheral blood for TCR sequencing was collected from all dose cohorts at baseline, on cycle 4 day 1, and on cycle 7 day 1. The samples were taken from a phase I, first-in-human, multicenter, open-label dose-escalation trial of ivuxolimab. The trial enrolled adults with locally advanced or metastatic head and neck squamous cell, hepatocellular, melanoma or renal cell carcinoma. Before TCR sequencing, CD4+ T cells and CD8+ T cells were sorted from peripheral blood as separate populations. To sequence the TCRbeta CDR3 region, genomic DNA was isolated from the sorted cells. The immunoSEQ Assay was used to sequence the TCRbeta CDR3 regions. As stored in TCRdb, this immuneACCESS dataset retains in-frame rearrangements with V and J assigned. A fraction of the clones does not appear; measured against another copy, unresolved V genes explain less than half of the discrepancy, and the remainder lacks a known reason. The sample table contains 70,000 to 75,000 clones; only one count was recorded for almost 85% of them. 5% of the sample rests with the top ten.

The clonotype originates from an adult with an advanced solid tumor such as melanoma, head and neck, liver or kidney cancer. The source was CD4+ or CD8+ T cells sorted from blood, collected in a trial of the OX40 agonist ivuxolimab.

The CDR3 region has the sequence CASSYENQPQHF. The nucleotide sequence is TGTGCCAGCAGTTATGAGAATCAGCCCCAGCATTTT. The chain employs TRBV6-6 and TRBJ1-5, with an unclear D gene assignment. V lost 3 bases and J lost 4 bases; the stretch between them is 4 bases long. The CDR3 spans 12 residues, from the cysteine through the phenylalanine. Only the CDR3 part of the read is kept: 36 bases, read in frame from the first base. CDR1 and CDR2, looked up from the germline V gene (reference sequence), are MNHNY and SVGAGI.